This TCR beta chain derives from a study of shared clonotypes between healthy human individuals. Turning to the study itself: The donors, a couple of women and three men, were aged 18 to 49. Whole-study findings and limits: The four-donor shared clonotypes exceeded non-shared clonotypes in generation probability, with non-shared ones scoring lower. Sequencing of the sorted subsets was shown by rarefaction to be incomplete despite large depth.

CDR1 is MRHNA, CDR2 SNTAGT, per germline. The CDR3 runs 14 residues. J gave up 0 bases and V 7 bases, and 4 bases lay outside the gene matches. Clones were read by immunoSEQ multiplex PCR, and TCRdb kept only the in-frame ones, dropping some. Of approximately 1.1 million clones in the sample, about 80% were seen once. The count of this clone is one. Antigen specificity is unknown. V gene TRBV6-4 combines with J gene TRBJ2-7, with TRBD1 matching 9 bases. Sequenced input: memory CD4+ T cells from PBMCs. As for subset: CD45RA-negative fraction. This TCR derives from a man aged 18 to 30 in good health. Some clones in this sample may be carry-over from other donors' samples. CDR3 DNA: TGTGCCAGCAAACCGGGACAGGGCTCCTACGAGCAGTACTTC. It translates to CASKPGQGSYEQYF.